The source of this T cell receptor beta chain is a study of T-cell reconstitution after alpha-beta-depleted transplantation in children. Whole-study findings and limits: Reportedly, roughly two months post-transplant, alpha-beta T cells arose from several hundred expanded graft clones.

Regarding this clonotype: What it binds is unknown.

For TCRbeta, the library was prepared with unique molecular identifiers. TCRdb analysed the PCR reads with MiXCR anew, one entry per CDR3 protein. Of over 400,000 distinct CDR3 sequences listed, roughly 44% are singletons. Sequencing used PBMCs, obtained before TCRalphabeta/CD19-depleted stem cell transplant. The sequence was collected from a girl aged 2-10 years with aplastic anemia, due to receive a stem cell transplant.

The CDR3 region has the DNA TGTGCCAGCTCACGCAGTTCCGGGACAGTGAGGGAAAAACTGTTTTTT. This sequence encodes CASSRSSGTVREKLFF. V is TRBV18 and J is TRBJ1-4; 7 bases align to TRBD1. CDR3 length equals 16 residues. Per the germline V gene, CDR1 is KGHSH and CDR2 is LQKENI. With V trimmed by 4 bases and J by 8 bases, 13 bases remained unmatched.